This T cell receptor (beta chain) was captured in a study of cytomegalovirus exposure and HLA in healthy donors. Whole-study findings and limits: A list of 150 to 200 TCR beta chains associated with cytomegalovirus was given.

The length of the CDR3 is 16 residues. J gave up 0 bases and V 3 bases, and 5 bases lay outside the gene matches. Germline V lookup: CDR1 SGDLS, CDR2 YYNGEE. The method was immunoSEQ multiplex PCR; TCRdb's version includes in-frame clones alone and lacks a portion of them. The sample has around 300,000 clones; approximately 88% are singletons. With respect to this clone: Its matching antigen is unknown.

The chain is built from TRBV9 and TRBJ1-4; 7 bases map to TRBD1. The TCR comes from a young woman in good health and CMV-seronegative. What was sequenced was PBMCs. CDR3 region: CASSAGTASTNEKLFF. In DNA, the CDR3 is TGTGCCAGCAGCGCGGGGACAGCGTCAACTAATGAAAAACTGTTTTTT.